Below, 22 T cell receptor beta chains from the same sample are listed, as sequenced in a study of identical twins. TCRdb itself ran the 5' RACE reads through MiXCR, one entry per CDR3 protein. The profile covers 250,000 or so distinct CDR3 sequences, with approximately 8.3% appearing a single time and less than 4% taken by the ten largest. The data were also submitted as part of a second study, on yellow fever vaccine responses in identical twins.

The sample taken for sequencing was CD8+ T cells sorted from blood. The receptors were sampled from a woman aged 18 to 35 in good health.

V and J are TRBV28 and TRBJ2-1, with 9 positions matching TRBD1. Trimming at V came to 4 bases and at J to 3 bases, leaving 7 bases not matched to a gene. The length of the CDR3 is 16 residues. Germline CDR1 reads MDHEN; CDR2 reads SYDVKM. The CDR3 DNA follows: TGTGCCAGCAGTTCGGGACAGGGACGGAACTACAATGAGCAGTTCTTC. Protein product: CASSSGQGRNYNEQFF. The full variable domain, rest sourced from reference TRBV28 and TRBJ2-1, is DVKVTQSSRYLVKRTGEKVFLECVQDMDHENMFWYRQDPGLGLRLIYFSYDVKMKEKGDIPEGYSVSREKKERFSLILESASTNQTSMYLCASSSGQGRNYNEQFFGPGTRLTVL.

The sample holds a few counts of this clonotype. CDR3 sequence reads: CASSLIGGSYNEQFF. CDR3 sequence (DNA): TGTGCCAGCAGCTTAATAGGGGGCTCTTACAATGAGCAGTTCTTC. The J gene is TRBJ2-1, the V gene TRBV7-3, with TRBD1 matching 7 bases. The CDR3 totals 15 residues. V gave up 1 base and J gave up 4 bases; unmatched junction bases: 4. Germline V gives CDR1 SGHTA, CDR2 FQGTGA.

The J gene is TRBJ2-1, the V gene TRBV7-6; D ambiguous. Germline V CDR1 and CDR2: SGHVS, FNYEAQ. The CDR3 runs to 14 residues. V lost 5 bases and J 8 bases, leaving 16 bases between the germline ends. The CDR3 DNA reads TGTGCCAGCAGCACAATGGGGATTTGGGATGAGCAGTTCTTC. Protein product: CASSTMGIWDEQFF.

This clonotype was seen only a few times. This chain joins TRBV7-9 and TRBJ2-3; TRBD2 matches at 8 bases. Germline CDR1 and CDR2: SEHNR and FQNEAQ (reference sequence). The J segment lost 1 base and the V segment lost 6 bases, leaving 6 bases of the junction unmatched. This CDR3 spans 15 amino acids. The DNA of the CDR3 is TGTGCCAGCAGTCCCCCGACTAGCGGCACAGATACGCAGTATTTT. Its protein is CASSPPTSGTDTQYF.

This clonotype has a count of ten or more. The chain joins TRBV7-9 to TRBJ2-2; D uncertain. The V gene lost 10 bases and the J gene lost 0 bases, with 12 bases spanning the gap. CDR1 and CDR2 (germline): SEHNR, FQNEAQ (reference sequence). This CDR3 region has 14 residues. CDR3 in amino acids: CATKRPANTGELFF. Here the CDR3 DNA reads TGTGCCACCAAGCGCCCGGCGAACACCGGGGAGCTGTTTTTT. Combining the CDR3 with reference TRBV7-9 and TRBJ2-2 gives the whole variable domain DTGVSQNPRHKITKRGQNVTFRCDPISEHNRLYWYRQTLGQGPEFLTYFQNEAQLEKSRLLSDRFSAERPKGSFSTLEIQRTEQGDSAMYLCATKRPANTGELFFGEGSRLTVL.

This clonotype was observed a few times. This chain joins TRBV27 and TRBJ1-1; D not resolved. V lost 3 bases and J 3 bases, leaving 8 bases between the germline ends. The CDR3 is made up of 13 amino acids. Germline V gives CDR1 MNHEY, CDR2 SMNVEV (reference sequence). The CDR3 nucleotides are TGTGCCAGCAGTTTTTGGGCAGACACTGAAGCTTTCTTT. Translation gives CASSFWADTEAFF.

The chain joins TRBV11-2 to TRBJ1-1; no reliable D call. Germline V gives CDR1 SGHAT, CDR2 FQNNGV. V was trimmed by 0 bases and J by 9 bases, leaving 2 bases between them. The CDR3 sequence is 10 residues long. The CDR3 coding sequence is TGTGCCAGCAGCTTAGAAAAAGCTTTCTTT. Translated, it gives CASSLEKAFF.

The V gene is TRBV6-5, the J gene TRBJ2-5, with a tentative D call TRBD1 (6 bases). Trimming removed 2 bases from V and 5 bases from J, with 12 bases in between. The V gene's germline CDR1 is MNHEY and CDR2 SVGAGI. This CDR3 region has 14 residues. The CDR3 sequence is CASSYLTGPETQYF. The CDR3 nucleotides read TGTGCCAGCAGTTACCTTACAGGGCCGGAGACCCAGTACTTC.

This clonotype showed up many times. The chain joins TRBV12-3 or TRBV12-4 to TRBJ2-2; 12 bases line up with TRBD1. With V trimmed by 5 bases and J by 2 bases, 0 bases remained unmatched. The CDR3 extends over 15 amino acids. The chain's CDR3 is CASSGTGGNTGELFF. Written as DNA, the CDR3 is TGTGCCAGCAGTGGGACAGGGGGCAACACCGGGGAGCTGTTTTTT.

This clonotype was seen many times. This chain uses TRBV29-1 with TRBJ2-7, with unresolved D. The V and J ends lost 4 bases and 2 bases respectively, with 9 bases between them. The CDR3 length is 12 residues. Germline CDR1 SQVTM, CDR2 ANQGSEA. CDR3 in amino acids: CSVVEGTYEQYF. The CDR3 DNA follows: TGCAGCGTTGTCGAAGGGACCTACGAGCAGTACTTC.

This clonotype was counted many times. The CDR3 loop reads CASSSPTGPGYTF. Written as DNA, the CDR3 is TGTGCCAGCAGCTCACCGACAGGGCCTGGCTACACCTTC. The V and J genes are TRBV7-9 and TRBJ1-2; 7 bases agree with TRBD1. Germline CDR1 is SEHNR and CDR2 is FQNEAQ (reference sequence). V lost 4 bases, J lost 7 bases, and 6 bases stayed unmatched. This CDR3 comprises 13 residues.

The chain employs TRBV4-2 and TRBJ2-5; 9 nucleotides line up with TRBD1. V lost 2 bases, J lost 5 bases, and 6 bases stayed unmatched. The CDR3 has 15 amino acids. Looked up from germline, CDR1 is LGHNA and CDR2 is YNFKEQ. The CDR3 bases are TGTGCCAGCAGCCAATACAGGGGGCTCGGGGAGACCCAGTACTTC. It is translated as CASSQYRGLGETQYF.

Ten or more counts support this clonotype. This sequence joins TRBV4-1 and TRBJ1-1; the D is unclear. Germline-derived CDR1 and CDR2 are MGHRA and YSYEKL. Trimming took 0 bases from V and 3 from J, leaving 17 bases between them. The CDR3 is 17 amino acids. CDR3 protein: CASSQDSGATTDTEAFF. In nucleotides, the CDR3 is TGCGCCAGCAGCCAAGATTCTGGAGCCACCACCGACACTGAAGCTTTCTTT.

The chain combines TRBV24-1 with TRBJ2-3, with TRBD2 identical over 12 bases. The V gene's germline CDR1 is KGHDR and CDR2 SFDVKD. The CDR3 length is 17 residues. Losses at the gene ends were 4 bases for V and 1 base for J; bases not matched to a gene: 5. The CDR3 nucleotides are TGTGCCACCAGTGACCGAAGACTAGCGGGAGGCACAGATACGCAGTATTTT. Translated, it gives CATSDRRLAGGTDTQYF.

The V gene is TRBV4-1, the J gene TRBJ2-2, with D perhaps assigned TRBD1 or TRBD2 (5 bases each). Germline-derived CDR1 and CDR2 are MGHRA and YSYEKL. Trimming stripped 2 bases from V and 2 bases from J, with 12 bases between. The CDR3 spans 16 residues. The CDR3 here is CASSQPLGPNTGELFF. The CDR3 DNA follows: TGCGCCAGCAGCCAACCACTGGGACCAAACACCGGGGAGCTGTTTTTT.

The chain is built from TRBV6-2 or TRBV6-3 and TRBJ2-7; D is possibly TRBD1 (6 bases). Trimming took 2 bases from V and 0 from J, leaving 14 bases between them. CDR1 is MNHEY and CDR2 is SVGEGT in the germline V gene. This CDR3 is 16 amino acids long. The CDR3 loop reads CASSYGIRGGSYEQYF. As DNA, the CDR3 is TGTGCCAGCAGTTACGGGATCAGGGGCGGCTCCTACGAGCAGTACTTC.

This clonotype was counted at least ten times. The J gene is TRBJ2-2, the V gene TRBV29-1; D call uncertain. The CDR3 runs 15 residues. Trimming stripped 0 bases from V and 1 base from J, with 9 bases between. CDR1 SQVTM and CDR2 ANQGSEA come from the germline V gene. Here the CDR3 reads CSVEDPGRNTGELFF. CDR3 coding DNA: TGCAGCGTTGAAGATCCAGGCAGGAACACCGGGGAGCTGTTTTTT.

This clonotype was recorded a few times. Here the CDR3 reads CASSLEAGAVPGELFF. CDR3 coding DNA: TGTGCCAGCAGCCTAGAGGCGGGGGCGGTTCCCGGGGAGCTGTTTTTT. The genes are TRBV9 and TRBJ2-2, with D tentatively TRBD2 (7 bases). Germline V gene lookup returns CDR1 SGDLS and CDR2 YYNGEE. CDR3 length: 16 residues. V was trimmed by 4 bases and J by 6 bases, leaving 19 bases between them.

V gene TRBV11-2 combines with J gene TRBJ2-1; 13 nucleotides align to TRBD2. CDR1 is SGHAT and CDR2 is FQNNGV in the germline V gene. This CDR3 contains 17 residues. V was clipped by 2 bases and J by 6 bases; unmatched bases: 7. CDR3 DNA sequence: TGTGCCAGCAGCTTAACCATACTAGCGGGAGGGGGCAATGAGCAGTTCTTC. This gives the protein CASSLTILAGGGNEQFF.

This clonotype was recorded at least ten times. The rearrangement uses TRBV9 and TRBJ1-5; D remains ambiguous. CDR1 is SGDLS and CDR2 is YYNGEE in the germline V gene. The CDR3 loop spans 13 amino acids. V was pared by 5 bases and J by 1 base, with 7 bases between. Written as DNA, the CDR3 is TGTGCCAGCAGTGTCGGGAGCAATCAGCCCCAGCATTTT. Amino acids: CASSVGSNQPQHF. The full variable domain, rest sourced from reference TRBV9 and TRBJ1-5, is DSGVTQTPKHLITATGQRVTLRCSPRSGDLSVYWYQQSLDQGLQFLIQYYNGEERAKGNILERFSAQQFPDLHSELNLSSLELGDSALYFCASSVGSNQPQHFGDGTRLSIL.

This clonotype came up a few times. The genes are TRBV5-1 and TRBJ2-5; 8 bases agree with TRBD1. This CDR3 contains 16 residues. Germline CDR1 reads SGHRS; CDR2 reads YFSETQ. V gave up 4 bases and J gave up 0 bases; unmatched junction bases: 8. CDR3 protein: CASSQGQGQYQETQYF. In nucleotides, the CDR3 is TGCGCCAGCAGCCAAGGACAGGGACAGTACCAAGAGACCCAGTACTTC.

This clonotype was counted ten times or more. The CDR3 sequence: CATSGNTEAFF. The CDR3 DNA is TGTGCCACCAGCGGGAACACTGAAGCTTTCTTT. The J gene is TRBJ1-1, the V gene TRBV15, with D uncertain. The CDR3 consists of 11 residues. V was clipped by 5 bases and J by 1 base, with 2 bases between them. Germline V gene sequence: CDR1 LNHNV, CDR2 YYDKDF (reference sequence).